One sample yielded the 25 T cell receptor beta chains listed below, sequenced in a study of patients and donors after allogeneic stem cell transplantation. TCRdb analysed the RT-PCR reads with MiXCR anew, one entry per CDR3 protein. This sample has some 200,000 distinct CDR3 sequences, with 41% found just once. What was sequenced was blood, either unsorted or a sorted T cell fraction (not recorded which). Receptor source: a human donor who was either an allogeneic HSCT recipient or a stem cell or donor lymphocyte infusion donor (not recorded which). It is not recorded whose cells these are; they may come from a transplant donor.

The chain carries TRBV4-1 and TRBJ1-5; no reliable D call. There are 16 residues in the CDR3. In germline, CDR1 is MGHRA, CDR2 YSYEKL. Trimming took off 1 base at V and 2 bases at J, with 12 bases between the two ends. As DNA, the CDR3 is TGCGCCAGCAGCCAAGGAAGAGGGAGAGGCAATCAGCCCCAGCATTTT. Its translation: CASSQGRGRGNQPQHF.

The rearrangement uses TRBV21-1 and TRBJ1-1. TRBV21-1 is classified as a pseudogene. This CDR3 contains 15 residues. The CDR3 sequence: CASTTGISPNTEAFF. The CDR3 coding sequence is TGTGCCAGCACCACTGGAATCTCACCGAACACTGAAGCTTTCTTT.

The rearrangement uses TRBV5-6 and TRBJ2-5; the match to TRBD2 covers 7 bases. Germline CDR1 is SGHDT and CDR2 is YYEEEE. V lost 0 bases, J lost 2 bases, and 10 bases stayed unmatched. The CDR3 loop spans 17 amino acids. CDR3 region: CASSLARGGLVQETQYF. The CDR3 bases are TGTGCCAGCAGCTTGGCAAGGGGAGGACTAGTTCAAGAGACCCAGTACTTC.

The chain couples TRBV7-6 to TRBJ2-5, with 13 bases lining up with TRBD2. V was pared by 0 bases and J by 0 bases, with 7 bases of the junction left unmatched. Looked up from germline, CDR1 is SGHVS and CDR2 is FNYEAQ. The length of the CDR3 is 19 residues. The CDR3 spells CASSLATWTSGSYQETQYF. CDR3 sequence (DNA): TGTGCCAGCAGCTTAGCGACTTGGACTAGCGGGAGTTACCAAGAGACCCAGTACTTC. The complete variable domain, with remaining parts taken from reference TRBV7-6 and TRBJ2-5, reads GAGVSQSPRYKVTKRGQDVALRCDPISGHVSLYWYRQALGQGPEFLTYFNYEAQQDKSGLPNDRFSAERPEGSISTLTIQRTEQRDSAMYRCASSLATWTSGSYQETQYFGPGTRLLVL.

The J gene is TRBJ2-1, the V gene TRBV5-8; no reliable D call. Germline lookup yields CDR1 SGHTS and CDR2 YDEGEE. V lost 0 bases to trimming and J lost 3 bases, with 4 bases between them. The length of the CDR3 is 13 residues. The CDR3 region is CASSLDHYNEQFF. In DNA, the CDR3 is TGTGCCAGCAGCTTGGACCACTACAATGAGCAGTTCTTC.

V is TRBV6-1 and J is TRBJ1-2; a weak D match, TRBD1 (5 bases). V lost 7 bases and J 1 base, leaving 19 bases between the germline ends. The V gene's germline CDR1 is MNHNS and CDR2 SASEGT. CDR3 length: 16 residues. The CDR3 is CASTPTATDLNYGYTF. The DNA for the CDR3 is TGTGCCAGCACCCCGACAGCCACAGATCTTAACTATGGCTACACCTTC.

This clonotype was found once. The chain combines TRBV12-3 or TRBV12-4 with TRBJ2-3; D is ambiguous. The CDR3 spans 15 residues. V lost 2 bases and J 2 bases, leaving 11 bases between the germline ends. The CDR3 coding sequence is TGTGCCAGCAGTTTATTGAAGGCGGTCACAGATACGCAGTATTTT. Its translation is CASSLLKAVTDTQYF.

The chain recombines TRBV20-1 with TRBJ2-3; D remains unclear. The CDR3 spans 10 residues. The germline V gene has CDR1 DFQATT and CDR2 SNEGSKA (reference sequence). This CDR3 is CSRVTNTQYF. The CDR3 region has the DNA TGCAGCCGGGTTACCAATACGCAGTATTTT.

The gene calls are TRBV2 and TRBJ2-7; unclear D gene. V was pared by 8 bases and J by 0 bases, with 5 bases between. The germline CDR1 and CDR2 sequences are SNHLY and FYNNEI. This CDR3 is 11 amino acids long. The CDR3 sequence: CASGFSYEQYF. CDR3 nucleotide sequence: TGTGCCAGCGGGTTCTCCTACGAGCAGTACTTC.

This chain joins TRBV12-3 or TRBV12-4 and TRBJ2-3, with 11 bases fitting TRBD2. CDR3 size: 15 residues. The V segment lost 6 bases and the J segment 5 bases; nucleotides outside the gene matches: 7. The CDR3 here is CASRLAGAPRDTQYF. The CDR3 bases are TGTGCCAGCAGACTAGCGGGGGCCCCACGAGATACGCAGTATTTT.

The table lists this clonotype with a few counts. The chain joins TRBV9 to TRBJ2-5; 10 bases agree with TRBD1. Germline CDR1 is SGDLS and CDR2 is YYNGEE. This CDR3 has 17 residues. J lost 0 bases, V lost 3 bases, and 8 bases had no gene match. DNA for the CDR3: TGTGCCAGCAGCGGGGACTTGGGGACAGGGGACCAAGAGACCCAGTACTTC. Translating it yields CASSGDLGTGDQETQYF.

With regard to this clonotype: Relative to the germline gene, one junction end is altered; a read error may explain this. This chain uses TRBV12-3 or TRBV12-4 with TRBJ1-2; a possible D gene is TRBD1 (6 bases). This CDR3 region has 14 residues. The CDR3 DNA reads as TGTGCCAGCAGCTTAGCGGGGGCTCACTATGGCTACACCTTC. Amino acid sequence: CASSLAGAHYGYTF.

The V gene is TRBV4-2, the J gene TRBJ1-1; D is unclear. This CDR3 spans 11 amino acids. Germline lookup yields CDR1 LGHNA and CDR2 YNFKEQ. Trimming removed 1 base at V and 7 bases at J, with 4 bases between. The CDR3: CASSQGFEAFF. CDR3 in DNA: TGTGCCAGCAGCCAAGGATTTGAAGCTTTCTTT.

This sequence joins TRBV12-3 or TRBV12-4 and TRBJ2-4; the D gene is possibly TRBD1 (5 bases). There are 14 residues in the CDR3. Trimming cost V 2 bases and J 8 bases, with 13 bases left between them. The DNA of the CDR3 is TGTGCCAGCAGTTTACAGGACATAAGGTACATTCAGTACTTC. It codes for CASSLQDIRYIQYF.

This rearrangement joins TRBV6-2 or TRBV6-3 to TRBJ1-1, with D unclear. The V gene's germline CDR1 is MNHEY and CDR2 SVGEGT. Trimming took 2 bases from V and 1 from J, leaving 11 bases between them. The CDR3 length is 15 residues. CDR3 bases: TGTGCCAGCAGTTACACCTCCCGCGGGAACACTGAAGCTTTCTTT. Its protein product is CASSYTSRGNTEAFF.

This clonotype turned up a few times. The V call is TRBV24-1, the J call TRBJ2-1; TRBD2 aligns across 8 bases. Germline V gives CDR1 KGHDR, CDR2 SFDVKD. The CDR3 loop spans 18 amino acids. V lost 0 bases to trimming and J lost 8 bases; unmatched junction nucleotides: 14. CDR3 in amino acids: CATSDLPRGAGVVDEQFF. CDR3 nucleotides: TGTGCCACCAGTGATTTGCCGAGGGGAGCGGGAGTTGTAGATGAGCAGTTCTTC.

As DNA, the CDR3 is TGTGCCAGCAATCTCCTTCCGGGAGGTTCCTACGAGCAGTACTTC. This encodes CASNLLPGGSYEQYF. The chain links TRBV6-2 or TRBV6-3 to TRBJ2-7; 7 nucleotides align to TRBD2. There are 15 residues in the CDR3. V lost 7 bases, J lost 1 base, and 10 bases stayed unmatched. Per germline, CDR1 MNHEY and CDR2 SVGEGT.

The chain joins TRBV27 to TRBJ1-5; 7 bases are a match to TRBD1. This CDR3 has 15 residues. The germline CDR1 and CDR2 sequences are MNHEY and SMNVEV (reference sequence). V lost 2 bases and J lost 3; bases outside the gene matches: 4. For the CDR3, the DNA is TGTGCCAGCAGTTTAGGAGGGACAGTCAATCAGCCCCAGCATTTT. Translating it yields CASSLGGTVNQPQHF.

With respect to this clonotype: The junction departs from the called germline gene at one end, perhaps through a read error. The CDR3 DNA sequence: TGCAGTGCTACGCCGGGACAGATGAAGAACACTGAAGTTTTCTTT. Its protein is CSATPGQMKNTEVFF. The chain joins TRBV20-1 to TRBJ1-1; 7 nucleotides agree with TRBD1. This CDR3 contains 15 residues. CDR1 is DFQATT, CDR2 SNEGSKA, per germline (reference sequence).

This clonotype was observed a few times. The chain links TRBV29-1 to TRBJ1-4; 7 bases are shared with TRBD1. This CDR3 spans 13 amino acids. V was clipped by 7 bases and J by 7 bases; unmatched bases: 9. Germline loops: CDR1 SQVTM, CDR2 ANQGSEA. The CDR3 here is CSARQGIAEKLFF. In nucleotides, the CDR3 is TGCAGCGCCCGACAGGGAATAGCTGAAAAACTGTTTTTT.

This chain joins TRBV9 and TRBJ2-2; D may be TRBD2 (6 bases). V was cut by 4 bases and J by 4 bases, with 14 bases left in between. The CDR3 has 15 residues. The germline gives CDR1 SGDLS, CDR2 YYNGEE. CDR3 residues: CASSFGTFSTGELFF. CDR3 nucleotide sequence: TGTGCCAGCAGCTTCGGGACTTTTAGCACCGGGGAGCTGTTTTTT.

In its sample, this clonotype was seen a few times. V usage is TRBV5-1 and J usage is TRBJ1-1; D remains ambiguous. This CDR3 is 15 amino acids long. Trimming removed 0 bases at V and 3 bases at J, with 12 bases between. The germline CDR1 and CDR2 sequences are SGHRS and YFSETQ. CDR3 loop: CASSLEGRTDTEAFF. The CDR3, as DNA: TGCGCCAGCAGCTTGGAAGGCCGGACGGACACTGAAGCTTTCTTT.

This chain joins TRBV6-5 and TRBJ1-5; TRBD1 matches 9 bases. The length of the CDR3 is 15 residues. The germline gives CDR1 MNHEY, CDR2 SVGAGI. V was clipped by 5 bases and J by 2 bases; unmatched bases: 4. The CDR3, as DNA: TGTGCCAGCAGTCCACAGGGGGCGGGCAATCAGCCCCAGCATTTT. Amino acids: CASSPQGAGNQPQHF.

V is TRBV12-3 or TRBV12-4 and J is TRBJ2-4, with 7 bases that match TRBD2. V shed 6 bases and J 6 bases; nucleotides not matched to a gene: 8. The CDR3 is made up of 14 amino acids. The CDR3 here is CASRRTSGGNIQYF. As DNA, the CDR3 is TGTGCCAGCAGGCGTACTTCGGGGGGAAACATTCAGTACTTC.

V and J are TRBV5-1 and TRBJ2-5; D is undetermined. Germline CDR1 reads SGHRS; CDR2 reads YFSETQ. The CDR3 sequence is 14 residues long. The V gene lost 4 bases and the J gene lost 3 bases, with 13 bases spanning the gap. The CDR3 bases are TGCGCCAGCAGCCTTCTCGGACGGGAAGAGACCCAGTACTTC. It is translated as CASSLLGREETQYF.